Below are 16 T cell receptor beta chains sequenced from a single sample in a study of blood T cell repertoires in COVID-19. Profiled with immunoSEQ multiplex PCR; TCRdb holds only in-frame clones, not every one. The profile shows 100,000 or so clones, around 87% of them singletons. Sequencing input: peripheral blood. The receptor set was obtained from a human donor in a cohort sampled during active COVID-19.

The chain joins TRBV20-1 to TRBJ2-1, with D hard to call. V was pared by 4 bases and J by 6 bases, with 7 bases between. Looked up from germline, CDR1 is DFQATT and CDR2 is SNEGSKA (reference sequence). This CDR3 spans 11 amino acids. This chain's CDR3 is CSATRLNEQFF. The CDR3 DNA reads TGCAGTGCTACTAGACTCAATGAGCAGTTCTTC.

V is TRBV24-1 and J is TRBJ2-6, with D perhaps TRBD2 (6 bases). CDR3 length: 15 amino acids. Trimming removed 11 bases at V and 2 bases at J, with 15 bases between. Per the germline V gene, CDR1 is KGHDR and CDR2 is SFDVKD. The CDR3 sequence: CAISSGEAGANVLTF. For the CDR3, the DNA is TGTGCCATCTCATCGGGGGAGGCTGGGGCCAACGTCCTGACTTTC.

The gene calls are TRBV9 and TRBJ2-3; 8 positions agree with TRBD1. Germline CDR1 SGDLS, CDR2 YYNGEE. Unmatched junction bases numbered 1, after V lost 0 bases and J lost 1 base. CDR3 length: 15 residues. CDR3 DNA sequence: TGTGCCAGCAGCGTAGGGGGACAGGGCACAGATACGCAGTATTTT. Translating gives CASSVGGQGTDTQYF.

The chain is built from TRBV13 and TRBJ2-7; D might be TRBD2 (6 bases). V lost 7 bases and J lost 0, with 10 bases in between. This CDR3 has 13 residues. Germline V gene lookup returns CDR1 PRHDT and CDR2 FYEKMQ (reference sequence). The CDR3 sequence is CASNGGDSYEQYF. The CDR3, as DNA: TGTGCCAGCAACGGCGGGGACTCCTACGAGCAGTACTTC.

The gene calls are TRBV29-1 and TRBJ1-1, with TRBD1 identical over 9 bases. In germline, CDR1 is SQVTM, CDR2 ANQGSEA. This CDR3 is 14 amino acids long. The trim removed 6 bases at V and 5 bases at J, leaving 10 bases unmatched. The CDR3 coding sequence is TGCAGCGTGTCCCCCGGGACAGGGTATACTGAAGCTTTCTTT. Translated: CSVSPGTGYTEAFF.

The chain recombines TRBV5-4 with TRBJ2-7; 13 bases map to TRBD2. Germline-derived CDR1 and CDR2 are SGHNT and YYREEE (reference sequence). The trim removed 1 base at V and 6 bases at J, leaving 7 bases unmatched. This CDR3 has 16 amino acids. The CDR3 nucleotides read TGTGCCAGCAGCTTGCCAGGACTAGCGGGAGTGGGCGAGCAGTACTTC. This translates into CASSLPGLAGVGEQYF. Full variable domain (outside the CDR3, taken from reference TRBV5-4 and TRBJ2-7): ETGVTQSPTHLIKTRGQQVTLRCSSQSGHNTVSWYQQALGQGPQFIFQYYREEENGRGNFPPRFSGLQFPNYSSELNVNALELDDSALYLCASSLPGLAGVGEQYFGPGTRLTVT.

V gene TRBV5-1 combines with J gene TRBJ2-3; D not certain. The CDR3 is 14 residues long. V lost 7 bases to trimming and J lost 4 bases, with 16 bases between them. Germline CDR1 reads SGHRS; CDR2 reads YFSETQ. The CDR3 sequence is CASGRTVRSDTQYF. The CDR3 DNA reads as TGCGCCAGCGGGCGCACCGTACGCTCAGATACGCAGTATTTT.

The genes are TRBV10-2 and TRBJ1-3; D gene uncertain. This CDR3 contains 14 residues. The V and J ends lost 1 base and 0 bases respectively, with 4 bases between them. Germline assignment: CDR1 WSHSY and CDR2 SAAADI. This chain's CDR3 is CASSELYSGNTIYF. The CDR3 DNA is TGCGCCAGCAGTGAGTTGTACTCTGGAAACACCATATATTTT.

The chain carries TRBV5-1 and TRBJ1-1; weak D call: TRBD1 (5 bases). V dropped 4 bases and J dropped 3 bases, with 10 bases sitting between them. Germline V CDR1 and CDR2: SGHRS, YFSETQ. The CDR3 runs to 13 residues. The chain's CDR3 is CASSQDRDTEAFF. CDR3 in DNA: TGCGCCAGCAGCCAAGACAGAGACACTGAAGCTTTCTTT.

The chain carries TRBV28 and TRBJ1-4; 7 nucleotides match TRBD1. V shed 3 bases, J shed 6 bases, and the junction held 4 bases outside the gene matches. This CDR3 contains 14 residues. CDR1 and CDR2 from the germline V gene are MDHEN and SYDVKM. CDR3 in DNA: TGTGCCAGCAGTTTGGATACAGGGGATGAAAAACTGTTTTTT. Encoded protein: CASSLDTGDEKLFF.

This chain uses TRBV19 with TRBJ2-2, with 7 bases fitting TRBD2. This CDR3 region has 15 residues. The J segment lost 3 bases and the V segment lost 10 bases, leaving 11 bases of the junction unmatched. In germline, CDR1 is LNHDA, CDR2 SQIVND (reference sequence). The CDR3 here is CATSGGGYDTGELFF. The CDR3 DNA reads TGTGCCACGTCCGGCGGGGGTTATGACACCGGGGAGCTGTTTTTT.

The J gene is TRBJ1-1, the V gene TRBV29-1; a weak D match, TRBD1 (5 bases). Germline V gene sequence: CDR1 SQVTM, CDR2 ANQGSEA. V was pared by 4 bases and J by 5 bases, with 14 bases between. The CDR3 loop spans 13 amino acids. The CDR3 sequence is CSVVDSGGTEAFF. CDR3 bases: TGCAGCGTTGTTGACTCTGGGGGGACTGAAGCTTTCTTT. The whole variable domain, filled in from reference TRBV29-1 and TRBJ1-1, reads SAVISQKPSRDICQRGTSLTIQCQVDSQVTMMFWYRQQPGQSLTLIATANQGSEATYESGFVIDKFPISRPNLTFSTLTVSNMSPEDSSIYLCSVVDSGGTEAFFGQGTRLTVV.

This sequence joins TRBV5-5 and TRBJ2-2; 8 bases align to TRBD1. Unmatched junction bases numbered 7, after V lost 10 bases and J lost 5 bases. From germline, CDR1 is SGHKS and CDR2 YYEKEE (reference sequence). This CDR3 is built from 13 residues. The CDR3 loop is CAGGQGWTGELFF. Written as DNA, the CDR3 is TGTGCCGGAGGACAGGGTTGGACCGGGGAGCTGTTTTTT.

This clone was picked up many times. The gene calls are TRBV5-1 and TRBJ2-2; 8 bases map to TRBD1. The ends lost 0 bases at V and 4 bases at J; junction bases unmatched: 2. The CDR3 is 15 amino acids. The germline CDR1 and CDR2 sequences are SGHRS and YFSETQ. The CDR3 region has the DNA TGCGCCAGCAGCTTGGGGGGACAGGCCACCGGGGAGCTGTTTTTT. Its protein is CASSLGGQATGELFF.

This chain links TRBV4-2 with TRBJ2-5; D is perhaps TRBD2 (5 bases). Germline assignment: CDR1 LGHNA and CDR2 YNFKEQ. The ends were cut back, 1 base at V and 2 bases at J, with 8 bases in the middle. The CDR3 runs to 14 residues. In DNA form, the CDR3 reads TGTGCCAGCAGCCAAGTGGAGCGGCAAGAGACCCAGTACTTC. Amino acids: CASSQVERQETQYF.

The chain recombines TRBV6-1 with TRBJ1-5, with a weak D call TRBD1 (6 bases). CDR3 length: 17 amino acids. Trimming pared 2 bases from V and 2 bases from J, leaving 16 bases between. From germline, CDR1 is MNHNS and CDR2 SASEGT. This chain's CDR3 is CASSEWGPSGGNQPQHF. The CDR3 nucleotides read TGTGCCAGCAGTGAATGGGGGCCCAGTGGTGGCAATCAGCCCCAGCATTTT.